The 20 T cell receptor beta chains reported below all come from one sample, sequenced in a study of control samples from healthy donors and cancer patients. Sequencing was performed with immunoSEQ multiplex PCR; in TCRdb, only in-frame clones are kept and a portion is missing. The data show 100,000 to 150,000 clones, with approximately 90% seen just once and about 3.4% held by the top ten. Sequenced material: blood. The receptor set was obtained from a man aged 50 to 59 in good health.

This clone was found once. This CDR3 reads CSVCIGQGGSTDTQYF. The CDR3 DNA is TGCAGCGTCTGTATAGGGCAGGGGGGAAGCACAGATACGCAGTATTTT. The V and J genes are TRBV29-1 and TRBJ2-3; weak D call: TRBD1 (7 bases). V lost 6 bases and J lost 0, with 19 bases in between. CDR3 length: 16 amino acids. CDR1 SQVTM and CDR2 ANQGSEA come from the germline V gene.

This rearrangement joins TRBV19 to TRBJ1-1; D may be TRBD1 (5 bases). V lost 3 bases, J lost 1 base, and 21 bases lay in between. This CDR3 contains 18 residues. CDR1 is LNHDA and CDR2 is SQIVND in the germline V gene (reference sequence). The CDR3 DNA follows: TGTGCCAGTAGTATTGGGGACCGGGCCCCTCGAGGGAACACTGAAGCTTTCTTT. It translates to CASSIGDRAPRGNTEAFF.

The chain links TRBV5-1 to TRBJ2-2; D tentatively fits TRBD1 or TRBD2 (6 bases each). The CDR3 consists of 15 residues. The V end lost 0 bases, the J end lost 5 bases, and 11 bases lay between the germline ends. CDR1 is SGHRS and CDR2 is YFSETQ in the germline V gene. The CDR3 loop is CASSLVGGQTGELFF. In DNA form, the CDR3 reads TGCGCCAGCAGCTTGGTGGGGGGCCAAACCGGGGAGCTGTTTTTT.

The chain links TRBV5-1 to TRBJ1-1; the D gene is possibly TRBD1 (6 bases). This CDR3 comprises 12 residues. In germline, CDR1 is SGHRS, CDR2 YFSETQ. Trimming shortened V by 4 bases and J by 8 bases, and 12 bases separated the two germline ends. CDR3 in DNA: TGCGCCAGCAGCGAACCAACAGGGGAAGCTTTCTTT. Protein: CASSEPTGEAFF. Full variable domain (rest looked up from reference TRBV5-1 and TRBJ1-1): KAGVTQTPRYLIKTRGQQVTLSCSPISGHRSVSWYQQTPGQGLQFLFEYFSETQRNKGNFPGRFSGRQFSNSRSEMNVSTLELGDSALYLCASSEPTGEAFFGQGTRLTVV.

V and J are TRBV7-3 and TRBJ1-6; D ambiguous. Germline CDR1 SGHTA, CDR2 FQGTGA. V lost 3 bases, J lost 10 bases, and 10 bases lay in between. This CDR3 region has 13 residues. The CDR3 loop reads CASSLDGQSPLHF. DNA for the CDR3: TGTGCCAGCAGCTTGGACGGGCAATCACCCCTCCACTTT. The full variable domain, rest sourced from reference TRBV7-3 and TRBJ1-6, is GAGVSQTPSNKVTEKGKYVELRCDPISGHTALYWYRQSLGQGPEFLIYFQGTGAADDSGLPNDRFFAVRPEGSVSTLKIQRTERGDSAVYLCASSLDGQSPLHFGNGTRLTVT.

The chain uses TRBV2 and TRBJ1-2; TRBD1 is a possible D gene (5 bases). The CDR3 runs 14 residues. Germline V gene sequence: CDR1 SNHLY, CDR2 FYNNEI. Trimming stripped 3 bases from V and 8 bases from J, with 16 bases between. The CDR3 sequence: CASSDWGKQRGYTF. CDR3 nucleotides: TGTGCCAGCAGTGACTGGGGGAAGCAGAGGGGCTACACCTTC. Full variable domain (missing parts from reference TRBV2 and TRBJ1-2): EPEVTQTPSHQVTQMGQEVILRCVPISNHLYFYWYRQILGQKVEFLVSFYNNEISEKSEIFDDQFSVERPDGSNFTLKIRSTKLEDSAMYFCASSDWGKQRGYTFGSGTRLTVV.

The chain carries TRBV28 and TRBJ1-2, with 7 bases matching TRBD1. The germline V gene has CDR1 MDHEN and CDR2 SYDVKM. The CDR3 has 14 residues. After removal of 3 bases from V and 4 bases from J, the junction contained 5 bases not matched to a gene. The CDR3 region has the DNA TGTGCCAGCAGTTTCGGACAGGTTGCCTATGGCTACACCTTC. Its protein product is CASSFGQVAYGYTF.

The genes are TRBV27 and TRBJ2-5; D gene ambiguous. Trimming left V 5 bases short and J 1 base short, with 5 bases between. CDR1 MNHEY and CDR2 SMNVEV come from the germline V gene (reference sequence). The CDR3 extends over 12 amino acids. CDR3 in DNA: TGTGCCAGCAGTCTCCTCCAAGAGACCCAGTACTTC. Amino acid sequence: CASSLLQETQYF.

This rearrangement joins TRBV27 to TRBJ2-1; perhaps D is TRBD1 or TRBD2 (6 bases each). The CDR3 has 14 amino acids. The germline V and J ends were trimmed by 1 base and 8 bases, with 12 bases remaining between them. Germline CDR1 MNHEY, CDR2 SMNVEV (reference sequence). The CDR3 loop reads CASSLLGGWDEQFF. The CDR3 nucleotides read TGTGCCAGCAGTTTATTGGGGGGCTGGGATGAGCAGTTCTTC.

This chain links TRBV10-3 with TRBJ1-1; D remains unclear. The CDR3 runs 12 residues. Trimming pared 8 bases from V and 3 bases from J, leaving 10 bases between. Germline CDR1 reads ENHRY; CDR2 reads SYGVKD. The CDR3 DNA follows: TGTGCCATCGGGTTTTCGGACACTGAAGCTTTCTTT. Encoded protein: CAIGFSDTEAFF.

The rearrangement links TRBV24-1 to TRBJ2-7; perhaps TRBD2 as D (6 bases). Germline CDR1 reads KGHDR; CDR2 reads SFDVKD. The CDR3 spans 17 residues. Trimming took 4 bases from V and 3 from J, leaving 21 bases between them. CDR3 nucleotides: TGTGCCACCAGTGAGAAAATTAGCGGTAGGATTCACTACGAGCAGTACTTC. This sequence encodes CATSEKISGRIHYEQYF.

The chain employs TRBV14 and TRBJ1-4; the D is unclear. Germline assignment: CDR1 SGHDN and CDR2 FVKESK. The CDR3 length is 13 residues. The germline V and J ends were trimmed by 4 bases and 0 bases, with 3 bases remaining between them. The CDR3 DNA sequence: TGTGCCAGCAGCCCGGCAACTAATGAAAAACTGTTTTTT. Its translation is CASSPATNEKLFF.

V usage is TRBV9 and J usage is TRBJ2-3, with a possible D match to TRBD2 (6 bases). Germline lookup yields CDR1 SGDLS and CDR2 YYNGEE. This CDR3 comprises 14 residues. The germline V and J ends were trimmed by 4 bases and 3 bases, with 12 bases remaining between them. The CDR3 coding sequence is TGTGCCAGCAGCCCCTGGGACTCGACAGATACGCAGTATTTT. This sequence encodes CASSPWDSTDTQYF.

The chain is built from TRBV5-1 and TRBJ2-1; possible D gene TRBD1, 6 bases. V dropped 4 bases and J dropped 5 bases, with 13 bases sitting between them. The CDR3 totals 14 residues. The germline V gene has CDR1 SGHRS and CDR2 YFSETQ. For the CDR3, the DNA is TGCGCCAGCAGCGAACAGGGTTCCCACAATGAGCAGTTCTTC. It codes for CASSEQGSHNEQFF.

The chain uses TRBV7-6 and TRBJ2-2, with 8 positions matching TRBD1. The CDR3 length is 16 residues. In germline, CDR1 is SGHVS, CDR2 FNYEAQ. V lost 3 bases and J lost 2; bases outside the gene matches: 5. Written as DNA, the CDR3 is TGTGCCAGCAGCTTCTGGACAGGGAGCAACACCGGGGAGCTGTTTTTT. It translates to CASSFWTGSNTGELFF. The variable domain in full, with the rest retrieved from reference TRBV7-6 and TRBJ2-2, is GAGVSQSPRYKVTKRGQDVALRCDPISGHVSLYWYRQALGQGPEFLTYFNYEAQQDKSGLPNDRFSAERPEGSISTLTIQRTEQRDSAMYRCASSFWTGSNTGELFFGEGSRLTVL.

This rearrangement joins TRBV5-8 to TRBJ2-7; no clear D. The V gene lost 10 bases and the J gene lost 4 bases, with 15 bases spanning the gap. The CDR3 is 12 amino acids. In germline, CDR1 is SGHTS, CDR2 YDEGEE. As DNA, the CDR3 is TGTGCCCTTGGGGAAATCTCGTACGAGCAGTACTTC. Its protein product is CALGEISYEQYF.

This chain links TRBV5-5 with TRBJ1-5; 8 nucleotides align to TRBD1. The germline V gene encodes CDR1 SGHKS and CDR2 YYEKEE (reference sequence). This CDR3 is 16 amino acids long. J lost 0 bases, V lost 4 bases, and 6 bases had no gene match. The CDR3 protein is CASSKTGDNSNQPQHF. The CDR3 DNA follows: TGTGCCAGCAGCAAGACAGGGGATAATAGCAATCAGCCCCAGCATTTT.

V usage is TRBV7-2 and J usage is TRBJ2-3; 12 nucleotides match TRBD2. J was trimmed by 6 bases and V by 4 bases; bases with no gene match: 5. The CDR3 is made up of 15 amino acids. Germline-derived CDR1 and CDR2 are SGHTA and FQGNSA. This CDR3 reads CASSYSLAGGDTQYF. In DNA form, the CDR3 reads TGTGCCAGCAGCTACTCACTAGCGGGGGGTGATACGCAGTATTTT.

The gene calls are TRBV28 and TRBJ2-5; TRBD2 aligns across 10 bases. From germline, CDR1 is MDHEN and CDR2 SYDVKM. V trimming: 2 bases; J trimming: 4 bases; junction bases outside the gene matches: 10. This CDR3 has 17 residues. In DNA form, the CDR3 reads TGTGCCAGCAGTTTACGACCTAGCGGGGGAAACCGAGAGACCCAGTACTTC. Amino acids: CASSLRPSGGNRETQYF.

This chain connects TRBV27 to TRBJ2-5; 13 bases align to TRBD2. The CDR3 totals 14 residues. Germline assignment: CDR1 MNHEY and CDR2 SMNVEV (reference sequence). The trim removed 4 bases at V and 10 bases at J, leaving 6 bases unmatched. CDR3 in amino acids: CASSSPGTSGVQYF. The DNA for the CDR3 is TGTGCCAGCAGTTCTCCCGGGACTAGCGGGGTCCAGTACTTC.